This T cell receptor (beta chain) was sequenced for a study of blood T cell repertoires in COVID-19. For the study at large: Samples of COVID-19 (acute and convalescent) were obtained from the United States, Italy and Spain. Nucleic acid was either cDNA or gDNA, and it came from T cells, B-cell-depleted T cells, or PBMCs.

There are a few counts of this clone. The CDR3 consists of 16 residues. V was cut by 0 bases and J by 1 base, with 10 bases left in between. The V gene's germline CDR1 is MGHRA and CDR2 YSYEKL. Original handling: By means of reference gene primer amplification, nucleated cell counts were estimated. Clones were sequenced by immunoSEQ multiplex PCR, and TCRdb holds only the in-frame ones, with some missing. V, J and clone size are those of that table, while D and trimming were read from the DNA. The table has about 140,000 clones, around 86% seen once. Sequenced: peripheral blood. The sequence came from a man between 50 and 59 years old who had recovered from COVID-19. The V call is TRBV4-1, the J call TRBJ1-5; perhaps TRBD1 as D (6 bases). The CDR3 spells CASSQEDTGSNQPQHF. In DNA form, the CDR3 reads TGCGCCAGCAGCCAAGAAGATACAGGGAGCAATCAGCCCCAGCATTTT.